This T cell receptor (beta chain) comes out of a study of shared clonotypes between healthy human individuals. General study results and limits: The researchers took only blood, and tissue repertoires probably look different. Large depth notwithstanding, sorted-subset sequencing proved incomplete by rarefaction.

Using 200 ng DNA, about 29,000 T cell genomes, the sorted-subset replicate PCRs were run. As handled by the study authors: Junction-only immunoSEQ sequences carried no quality scores, so filtering differed. Profiling relied on immunoSEQ multiplex PCR, and the TCRdb table lists in-frame clones only, not all of them. For V, J and clone size, that table is used; D and trimming come from the DNA. The sample shows about 1 million clones, roughly 80% of them seen only once. This clone was seen more than once but under ten times. The antigen remains undetermined. The CDR3 has 19 amino acids. With 4 bases removed from V and 6 bases from J, the gap between germline ends came to 31 bases. The V gene's germline CDR1 is SGHNT and CDR2 YYREEE (reference sequence).

J is TRBJ1-2 and V is TRBV5-4; D possibly corresponds to TRBD1 (6 bases). Sequenced input: memory CD4+ T cells sorted from blood. Subset specified: CD45RA-negative fraction. This clonotype was obtained from a man aged 18-30 years in good health. CDR3 DNA: TGTGCCAGCAGCAAGTTGAGGGGGAGCGGGGATATGAGTTGGAATGGCTACACCTTC. The encoded protein is CASSKLRGSGDMSWNGYTF.